This TCR beta chain was found in a study of radiotherapy plus CTLA-4 blockade in lung cancer (dated by TCRdb to the late 2010s). Notes on the research overall: Objective responses occurred in approximately 19% of enrolled patients, and under 40% achieved disease control. Here is what the overall study found, with its caveats: Early dynamic changes in blood T cell clones, together with increased serum interferon-beta after radiation, were reported as the strongest predictors of response. After treatment with radiotherapy and ipilimumab, TCR clones that originated in tumors expanded in peripheral blood.

Per the germline V gene, MNHNS is the CDR1 and SASEGT is the CDR2. From its cysteine to its phenylalanine, the CDR3 spans 18 amino acids. The CDR3 DNA has 54 bases and is translated from base 1. V and J are trimmed by 2 bases and 4 bases, and the gene matches miss 12 bases of the junction. Notes on this clone: Its specific antigen is unknown. No base qualities exist here, and no much larger clone lies one base off it.

Focal radiation therapy combined with CTLA-4 blockade (ipilimumab) was tested in patients with chemo-refractory metastatic non-small-cell lung cancer. Libraries were constructed by the immunoSEQ multiplex PCR assay. This is the immuneACCESS table as TCRdb keeps it, with only in-frame sequences that have V and J called. A part of the clones is gone; compared with another copy, unresolved V genes explain less than half, and the rest is unexplained. This sample is represented by approximately 44,000 clones; about 72% of them were singletons. The ten top clones hold roughly 7.6% of the sample. The TCR originated in a human donor with non-small cell lung cancer who had stable disease on radiotherapy plus ipilimumab. The chain is assembled from TRBV6-1 and TRBJ1-4; TRBD1 aligns with 8 central bases. The starting material was peripheral blood, obtained from a patient treated with radiotherapy plus ipilimumab. At the DNA level, the sequence is TGTGCCAGCAGTGAACAGGACAGGGCCTCTGGGGTTAATGAAAAACTGTTTTTT. Its protein is CASSEQDRASGVNEKLFF.